The 7 T cell receptor beta chains below all came from one sample that was sequenced in a study of spatial heterogeneity in lung cancer. Time point in this sample: sample taken at primary tumor resection. Unsorted whole RNA of tumor, nontumor lung or frozen PBMC was sequenced. TCRdb redid the calling of the 5' RACE reads with MiXCR, one entry per CDR3 protein. The table lists around 10,000 distinct CDR3 sequences, around 3.5% of them singletons. The source material was PBMCs, sampled at surgery. Receptors originate from a female donor with early-stage non-small cell lung cancer.

This clonotype was observed many times. This beta chain came through as a stray read in a library set up for alpha chains, and its size says little. The rearrangement links TRBV12-3 or TRBV12-4 to TRBJ2-2, with D hard to call. V was pared by 7 bases and J by 1 base, with 16 bases between. The CDR3 has 16 amino acids. CDR3: CASTKPRRWNTGELFF. CDR3 DNA: TGTGCCAGCACGAAACCTAGGCGGTGGAACACCGGGGAGCTGTTTTTT.

Many counts were recorded for this clonotype. The library was designed around alpha chains, so this beta chain is a stray read whose abundance carries little weight. The J gene is TRBJ1-3, the V gene TRBV27; tentative D call: TRBD1 (5 bases). The CDR3 runs 16 residues. Germline V gene data show CDR1 as MNHEY and CDR2 as SMNVEV (reference sequence). V lost 5 bases to trimming and J lost 0 bases, with 14 bases between them. This CDR3 is CASSPRGGPSGNTIYF. The CDR3, as DNA: TGTGCCAGCAGTCCCCGGGGCGGGCCCTCTGGAAACACCATATATTTT.

As concerns this clonotype: As an off-target read in a library built for alpha chains, this beta chain has a frequency of little significance. The rearrangement joins TRBV14 to TRBJ2-4; 7 nucleotides align to TRBD1. V trimming: 1 base; J trimming: 7 bases; junction bases outside the gene matches: 4. The germline V gene has CDR1 SGHDN and CDR2 FVKESK. The CDR3 is made up of 14 amino acids. CDR3 amino acids: CASSQGQGRNIQYF. CDR3 in DNA: TGTGCCAGCAGCCAAGGACAGGGTAGGAACATTCAGTACTTC.

This clonotype was observed at least ten times. This beta chain appears as a stray read in a library generated for alpha chains; its size is not informative. The chain joins TRBV28 to TRBJ2-5, with TRBD2 as a possible D gene (5 bases). CDR3 size: 14 residues. Per the germline V gene, CDR1 is MDHEN and CDR2 is SYDVKM. Trimming left V 6 bases short and J 1 base short, with 12 bases between. Written as DNA, the CDR3 is TGTGCCAGCAGACCCGGACTCAGCCAAGAGACCCAGTACTTC. Translating it yields CASRPGLSQETQYF.

This clonotype was recorded at least ten times. This beta chain is a stray read from a library made for alpha chains; its abundance is not meaningful. This chain links TRBV12-5 with TRBJ2-1; D is possibly TRBD2 (6 bases). V shed 5 bases and J shed 6 bases, with 14 bases lying between them. CDR3 length: 14 residues. The germline V gene encodes CDR1 LGHNT and CDR2 FRNRAP. Here the CDR3 reads CASGLGLPPNEQFF. CDR3 bases: TGTGCTAGTGGTCTCGGACTACCCCCCAATGAGCAGTTCTTC.

Remarks on this clonotype: This beta chain is a stray sequence in a library constructed for alpha chains; its clone size is not meaningful. The chain recombines TRBV28 with TRBJ1-1; a weak D match, TRBD1 (5 bases). This CDR3 has 13 residues. Germline CDR1 is MDHEN and CDR2 is SYDVKM. CDR3 residues: CESQGDWGTEAFF. The CDR3 DNA is TGTGAAAGTCAGGGTGATTGGGGCACTGAAGCTTTCTTT.

In its sample, this clonotype was seen many times. With the library built for alpha chains, this beta chain is off target and its frequency is not meaningful. The chain carries TRBV6-2 or TRBV6-3 and TRBJ2-1, with 9 bases matching TRBD2. Unmatched junction bases numbered 1, after V lost 5 bases and J lost 2 bases. The germline CDR1 and CDR2 sequences are MNHEY and SVGEGT. The CDR3 is 14 amino acids. CDR3 region: CASSVAGAYNEQFF. The CDR3 DNA reads TGTGCCAGCAGTGTAGCGGGGGCCTACAATGAGCAGTTCTTC.